Below are 4 T cell receptor beta chains sequenced from a single sample in a study of blood T cell repertoires in COVID-19. Here immunoSEQ multiplex PCR was the method, and the copy in TCRdb shows in-frame clones only, minus some. The sample yields under 300,000 clones, about 85% seen once. What was sequenced was peripheral blood. These receptor sequences come from a human donor in a cohort sampled during active COVID-19.

The chain joins TRBV27 to TRBJ2-7; 10 positions agree with TRBD2. There are 15 residues in the CDR3. Germline V lookup: CDR1 MNHEY, CDR2 SMNVEV (reference sequence). V was clipped by 6 bases and J by 0 bases; unmatched bases: 5. The CDR3: CASRSTSGVSYEQYF. The CDR3 coding sequence is TGTGCCAGCAGATCCACTAGCGGGGTCTCCTACGAGCAGTACTTC.

The table lists this clone with a count of one. The V gene is TRBV5-1, the J gene TRBJ2-2; the D is unclear. The CDR3 is made up of 12 amino acids. Between the trimmed V and J ends, which lost 2 bases and 7 bases, there was a span of 6 bases. From germline, CDR1 is SGHRS and CDR2 YFSETQ. In DNA, the CDR3 is TGCGCCAGCAGCTTCGCGGACGGGGAGCTGTTTTTT. Protein: CASSFADGELFF. Full variable domain (rest looked up from reference TRBV5-1 and TRBJ2-2): KAGVTQTPRYLIKTRGQQVTLSCSPISGHRSVSWYQQTPGQGLQFLFEYFSETQRNKGNFPGRFSGRQFSNSRSEMNVSTLELGDSALYLCASSFADGELFFGEGSRLTVL.

This clone appeared a single time. The rearrangement joins TRBV29-1 to TRBJ1-1; 7 bases agree with TRBD1. The ends lost 7 bases at V and 1 base at J; junction bases unmatched: 3. Germline CDR1 is SQVTM and CDR2 is ANQGSEA. This CDR3 region has 12 residues. CDR3 in amino acids: CSARTGNTEAFF. The DNA of the CDR3 is TGCAGCGCTAGGACAGGGAACACTGAAGCTTTCTTT.

V and J are TRBV7-7 and TRBJ2-1; tentative D call: TRBD2 (5 bases). Germline CDR1 reads SSHAT; CDR2 reads FNYEAQ (reference sequence). This CDR3 spans 14 amino acids. Trimming left V 5 bases short and J 3 bases short, with 11 bases between. The CDR3 coding sequence is TGTGCCAGCAGCCCAAGCGGTATCTACAATGAGCAGTTCTTC. It yields the protein CASSPSGIYNEQFF.